There are a few counts of the clone carrying this T cell receptor beta chain. Its specificity is unknown. The sample is drawn from a study of OX40 agonist ivuxolimab in advanced cancers. The table came from immunoSEQ multiplex PCR; TCRdb's copy has only in-frame clones and leaves some out. This table has more than 70,000 clones, roughly 92% appearing once. Findings and limits, study-wide: CD8+ T cells (on average) carried more expanded clones than CD4+ T cells. Relatively little clonal expansion, among the lowest observed, appeared in partial responders at 0.1-3.0 mg/kg.

From germline, CDR1 is SEHNR and CDR2 FQNEAQ (reference sequence). This CDR3 is 15 amino acids long. With V trimmed by 6 bases and J by 5 bases, 10 bases remained unmatched. The origin of this receptor is an adult with an advanced solid tumor such as melanoma, head and neck, liver or kidney cancer. Sequenced material: CD4+ or CD8+ T cells sorted from blood, taken in a trial of the OX40 agonist ivuxolimab. The rearrangement joins TRBV7-9 to TRBJ2-5; 9 bases are a match to TRBD2. As DNA, the CDR3 is TGTGCCAGCAGTATACTAGCGGGCAACGCGGAGACCCAGTACTTC. Residues: CASSILAGNAETQYF. Filled out from reference TRBV7-9 and TRBJ2-5, the complete variable domain reads DTGVSQNPRHKITKRGQNVTFRCDPISEHNRLYWYRQTLGQGPEFLTYFQNEAQLEKSRLLSDRFSAERPKGSFSTLEIQRTEQGDSAMYLCASSILAGNAETQYFGPGTRLLVL.